Sequencing of this T cell receptor beta chain was carried out in a study of control samples from healthy donors and cancer patients (dated by TCRdb to between 2020 and 2021). Concerning this clone itself: What this receptor recognizes is not known. No base-level quality is on record; no much larger clone is a single base apart.

The method behind the library was the immunoSEQ multiplex PCR assay. TCRdb took this table from immuneACCESS and kept in-frame rearrangements with V and J called. Such tables lack part of the clones; where checked against another copy, unresolved V genes explain under half of the gap, and the rest is unexplained. Here the sample has 100,000 to 150,000 clones; approximately 92% occur a single time. Together, the top ten hold 0.58% of the sample. V and J are truncated by 1 base and 6 bases respectively, leaving an intervening sequence of 10 bases. The CDR3 numbers 14 residues from cysteine through phenylalanine. The DNA shown is the 42-base CDR3, in frame from base 1. Based on the germline V gene, the CDR1 and CDR2 sequences are MDHEN and SYDVKM.

Sample: PBMCs. This clonotype was sampled from a man of 80 years or more with head and neck cancer. The sequence joins TRBV28 to TRBJ2-1, and possibly TRBD1, on 5 matching bases. The nucleotides read TGTGCCAGCAGTTTATATTCCAGGGCCAATGAGCAGTTCTTC. It translates as CASSLYSRANEQFF. Reference TRBV28 and TRBJ2-1 genes cover what lies past the CDR3, so the full variable domain is DVKVTQSSRYLVKRTGEKVFLECVQDMDHENMFWYRQDPGLGLRLIYFSYDVKMKEKGDIPEGYSVSREKKERFSLILESASTNQTSMYLCASSLYSRANEQFFGPGTRLTVL.